The 25 T cell receptor beta chains given below trace back to one sample, sequenced in a study of blood T cell repertoires in COVID-19. Sequenced by immunoSEQ multiplex PCR; TCRdb stores in-frame clones only, minus some. The sample records 150,000 to 200,000 clones, roughly 84% being singletons. The sample consisted of peripheral blood. The receptors come from a woman of 80 years or more with active or convalescent COVID-19.

This clone showed up just a few times. CDR3 amino acids: CASSPQGAPNTEAFF. The CDR3 DNA sequence: TGTGCCAGCAGCCCTCAGGGGGCTCCGAACACTGAAGCTTTCTTT. The gene calls are TRBV2 and TRBJ1-1; TRBD1 agrees at 8 bases. J was trimmed by 1 base and V by 6 bases; bases with no gene match: 7. The CDR3 has 15 amino acids. Germline lookup yields CDR1 SNHLY and CDR2 FYNNEI.

The gene calls are TRBV6-5 and TRBJ1-5, with 7 bases identical to TRBD1. CDR1 is MNHEY, CDR2 SVGAGI, per germline. The CDR3 has 15 residues. With 5 bases clipped from V and 5 bases from J, the junction kept 9 bases outside the gene matches. CDR3 DNA: TGTGCCAGCAGTACGTCAGGGGGTGGGGATCAGCCCCAGCATTTT. Translation: CASSTSGGGDQPQHF.

This chain connects TRBV27 to TRBJ1-3; D possibly corresponds to TRBD1 (6 bases). Between the trimmed V and J ends, which lost 4 bases and 2 bases, there was a span of 15 bases. The germline V gene has CDR1 MNHEY and CDR2 SMNVEV (reference sequence). The CDR3 loop spans 16 amino acids. CDR3 protein: CASSSLTDSPGNTIYF. CDR3 nucleotides: TGTGCCAGCAGTTCCCTAACGGACAGCCCTGGAAACACCATATATTTT.

The chain recombines TRBV25-1 with TRBJ2-3, with D perhaps matching TRBD1 (6 bases). V was trimmed by 3 bases and J by 9 bases, leaving 28 bases between them. This CDR3 comprises 18 residues. Germline CDR1 is MGHDK and CDR2 is SYGVNS. Written as DNA, the CDR3 is TGTGCCAGCAGTGATCCCCACGTAGACAGGCGACTGGTGGACACGCAGTATTTT. Its protein is CASSDPHVDRRLVDTQYF.

CDR3 DNA: TGTGCCACCCCGACGACGACTAGCGGGAGGGCTCGTAGAAATGAGCAGTTCTTC. It encodes CATPTTTSGRARRNEQFF. This rearrangement joins TRBV19 to TRBJ2-1; TRBD2 aligns across 14 bases. V lost 10 bases and J lost 7; bases outside the gene matches: 18. In germline, CDR1 is LNHDA, CDR2 SQIVND (reference sequence). CDR3 size: 18 residues.

The genes are TRBV2 and TRBJ1-2; possibly TRBD1 for D (6 bases). Trimming removed 5 bases from V and 4 bases from J, with 17 bases in between. The CDR3 is 15 amino acids. CDR1 SNHLY and CDR2 FYNNEI come from the germline V gene. The CDR3: CASSLPRQVVYGYTF. DNA for the CDR3: TGTGCCAGCAGTCTACCCAGACAGGTTGTCTATGGCTACACCTTC.

The chain carries TRBV18 and TRBJ1-1; unclear D gene. Germline assignment: CDR1 KGHSH and CDR2 LQKENI. V lost 0 bases and J 1 base, leaving 3 bases between the germline ends. The CDR3 has 13 amino acids. The CDR3 region has the DNA TGTGCCAGCTCACCACCACAGAACACTGAAGCTTTCTTT. It encodes CASSPPQNTEAFF. The whole variable domain, filled in from reference TRBV18 and TRBJ1-1, reads NAGVMQNPRHLVRRRGQEARLRCSPMKGHSHVYWYRQLPEEGLKFMVYLQKENIIDESGMPKERFSAEFPKEGPSILRIQQVVRGDSAAYFCASSPPQNTEAFFGQGTRLTVV.

The genes are TRBV10-2 and TRBJ1-1; 8 bases agree with TRBD1. Germline loops: CDR1 WSHSY, CDR2 SAAADI. The V segment lost 2 bases and the J segment 5 bases; nucleotides outside the gene matches: 4. This CDR3 is 14 amino acids long. The CDR3 nucleotides are TGCGCCAGCAGTGAGCAGGGGGCCATGACTGAAGCTTTCTTT. Its translation: CASSEQGAMTEAFF.

V usage is TRBV27 and J usage is TRBJ2-1; 10 bases match TRBD2. After removal of 6 bases from V and 5 bases from J, the junction contained 4 bases not matched to a gene. Germline CDR1 is MNHEY and CDR2 is SMNVEV (reference sequence). The CDR3 sequence is 14 residues long. CDR3 nucleotides: TGTGCCAGCAGAGGGACTAGCGCAAACAATGAGCAGTTCTTC. Its protein is CASRGTSANNEQFF.

The rearrangement uses TRBV15 and TRBJ2-5, with 7 bases matching TRBD1. The germline V gene has CDR1 LNHNV and CDR2 YYDKDF (reference sequence). CDR3 size: 21 residues. With V trimmed by 3 bases and J by 2 bases, 24 bases remained unmatched. CDR3 amino acids: CATSRPDSYNTGTVIQETQYF. The CDR3 DNA follows: TGTGCCACCAGCAGGCCAGACTCTTATAATACTGGGACAGTAATACAAGAGACCCAGTACTTC.

The chain recombines TRBV19 with TRBJ2-7; 12 bases map to TRBD1. The V segment lost 6 bases and the J segment 4 bases; nucleotides outside the gene matches: 7. This CDR3 is built from 15 residues. From germline, CDR1 is LNHDA and CDR2 SQIVND (reference sequence). CDR3 nucleotides: TGTGCCAGTAGCGCCGGGACAGGGGGCTTTTACGAGCAGTACTTC. This translates into CASSAGTGGFYEQYF. Looking up the rest from reference TRBV19 and TRBJ2-7 gives the full variable domain: DGGITQSPKYLFRKEGQNVTLSCEQNLNHDAMYWYRQDPGQGLRLIYYSQIVNDFQKGDIAEGYSVSREKKESFPLTVTSAQKNPTAFYLCASSAGTGGFYEQYFGPGTRLTVT.

This chain joins TRBV11-2 and TRBJ1-1; no clear D. The CDR3 has 13 amino acids. Trimming cost V 5 bases and J 3 bases, with 10 bases left between them. The germline V gene has CDR1 SGHAT and CDR2 FQNNGV. CDR3 residues: CASSEPADTEAFF. CDR3 coding DNA: TGTGCCAGCAGCGAACCGGCGGACACTGAAGCTTTCTTT.

V and J are TRBV19 and TRBJ1-4; D not resolved. CDR1 LNHDA and CDR2 SQIVND come from the germline V gene (reference sequence). Trimming took 0 bases from V and 8 from J, leaving 7 bases between them. This CDR3 is 13 amino acids long. CDR3 amino acids: CASSIDFEEKLFF. The DNA of the CDR3 is TGTGCCAGTAGTATAGATTTCGAGGAAAAACTGTTTTTT.

The gene calls are TRBV2 and TRBJ2-7; possibly TRBD2 for D (5 bases). The germline V gene has CDR1 SNHLY and CDR2 FYNNEI. The CDR3 covers 11 residues. Trimming took off 3 bases at V and 6 bases at J, with 6 bases between the two ends. The CDR3 loop reads CASSEEVEQYF. The CDR3 bases are TGTGCCAGCAGTGAGGAGGTCGAGCAGTACTTC.

In this sample, this clone turned up once. The chain links TRBV24-1 to TRBJ1-1; D unclear. CDR1 and CDR2 (germline): KGHDR, SFDVKD. This CDR3 has 14 residues. V lost 4 bases to trimming and J lost 0 bases, with 8 bases between them. CDR3 nucleotides: TGTGCCACCAGTGAGGACGGGGTGAACACTGAAGCTTTCTTT. Protein: CATSEDGVNTEAFF.

Here the CDR3 reads CASSQGTGPGYGYTF. As DNA, the CDR3 is TGTGCCAGCAGCCAAGGGACAGGGCCTGGATATGGCTACACCTTC. V usage is TRBV3-1 (or the pseudogene TRBV3-2) and J usage is TRBJ1-2; 8 bases match TRBD1. V shed 1 base, J shed 5 bases, and the junction held 6 bases outside the gene matches. This CDR3 is 15 amino acids long. Germline V lookup: CDR1 LGHDT, CDR2 YNNKEL (reference sequence).

J is TRBJ1-1 and V is TRBV7-9, with TRBD1 identical over 7 bases. CDR3 length equals 15 residues. Trimming removed 5 bases from V and 1 base from J; junction bases left unmatched: 7. Germline CDR1 SEHNR, CDR2 FQNEAQ (reference sequence). The CDR3 sequence is CASSLGGQPNTEAFF. In DNA, the CDR3 is TGTGCCAGCAGCCTTGGGGGACAGCCGAACACTGAAGCTTTCTTT.

This chain connects TRBV4-1 to TRBJ1-5; TRBD1 matches at 7 bases. The CDR3 length is 12 residues. Germline CDR1 is MGHRA and CDR2 is YSYEKL. The ends lost 4 bases at V and 7 bases at J; junction bases unmatched: 1. The DNA of the CDR3 is TGCGCCAGCAGCCTGACAGGGCAGCCCCAGCATTTT. The encoded protein is CASSLTGQPQHF.

There are a few counts of this clone. Other DNA sequences in this specimen translate into the identical CDR3. This chain uses TRBV5-1 with TRBJ1-1; maybe TRBD1 (5 bases). Trimming pared 4 bases from V and 1 base from J, leaving 8 bases between. The CDR3 length is 13 residues. Germline V gene sequence: CDR1 SGHRS, CDR2 YFSETQ. The CDR3, as DNA: TGCGCCAGCAGCCCAGGACAGAACACTGAAGCTTTCTTT. Translating it yields CASSPGQNTEAFF.

This clone showed up just once. This chain uses TRBV6-1 with TRBJ2-1; unclear D gene. CDR3 length: 15 amino acids. V lost 1 base and J 2 bases, leaving 9 bases between the germline ends. Germline values: CDR1 MNHNS, CDR2 SASEGT. The CDR3 DNA sequence: TGTGCCAGCAGTGAAGTTAGCATCACCTACAATGAGCAGTTCTTC. This translates into CASSEVSITYNEQFF.

The chain joins TRBV2 to TRBJ2-7; 8 nucleotides line up with TRBD1. Looked up from germline, CDR1 is SNHLY and CDR2 is FYNNEI. The trim removed 6 bases at V and 2 bases at J, leaving 9 bases unmatched. The CDR3 covers 15 residues. CDR3 in DNA: TGTGCCAGCAGCGAAACCGGGACAGGCACCTACGAGCAGTACTTC. It encodes CASSETGTGTYEQYF.

This clone showed up just once. This chain links TRBV5-8 with TRBJ2-3; 13 positions match TRBD2. The CDR3 has 15 amino acids. Per the germline V gene, CDR1 is SGHTS and CDR2 is YDEGEE. Losses at the gene ends were 4 bases for V and 6 bases for J; bases not matched to a gene: 5. CDR3 residues: CASSPTSGRTDTQYF. For the CDR3, the DNA is TGTGCCAGCAGCCCGACTAGCGGGAGGACGGATACGCAGTATTTT.

The chain has TRBV9 and TRBJ2-1, with 11 bases that match TRBD2. The V segment lost 3 bases and the J segment 7 bases; nucleotides outside the gene matches: 9. The CDR3 covers 16 residues. From germline, CDR1 is SGDLS and CDR2 YYNGEE. The CDR3 DNA sequence: TGTGCCAGCAGCGCCCGACTAGCGGGGTCGTTAAATGAGCAGTTCTTC. It codes for CASSARLAGSLNEQFF.

The rearrangement joins TRBV19 to TRBJ1-1; D gene unclear. V dropped 5 bases and J dropped 0 bases, with 10 bases sitting between them. The length of the CDR3 is 14 residues. Per germline, CDR1 LNHDA and CDR2 SQIVND (reference sequence). For the CDR3, the DNA is TGTGCCAGTAGTGCCACCCAGGTGAACACTGAAGCTTTCTTT. The encoded protein is CASSATQVNTEAFF.

The chain joins TRBV27 to TRBJ1-5; maybe TRBD1 (5 bases). V dropped 5 bases and J dropped 15 bases, with 17 bases sitting between them. CDR1 and CDR2 (germline): MNHEY, SMNVEV (reference sequence). CDR3 length: 12 amino acids. DNA of the CDR3: TGTGCCAGCAGTCCACCCGCGGGGGAATTGCATTTT. It translates to CASSPPAGELHF.